This T cell receptor (beta chain) was recovered during a study of beta chain features in type 1 diabetes. Study-level results: When Type 1 diabetes patients were examined, their TCRB CDR3s proved moderately but significantly shorter in all four CD4+ subsets.

cDNA synthesis used the whole RNA isolate, giving expressed TCRB sequences. Naive, central memory and regulatory T cell samples averaged about 4 million immunoSEQ reads each. Some clones are missing from TCRdb's copy, which holds only in-frame ones; the method was immunoSEQ multiplex PCR. The sample has some 160,000 clones; around 8.4% are singletons. Note on this clone: The antigen is not known.

The CDR3 covers 15 residues. The germline V and J ends were trimmed by 4 bases and 2 bases, with 11 bases remaining between them. CDR1 is LGHNA, CDR2 YSLEER, per germline. J is TRBJ2-2 and V is TRBV4-3; D possibly corresponds to TRBD1 (5 bases). Source material: central memory CD4+ T cells from blood. This TCR was sampled from a woman younger than 35 with type 1 diabetes. The CDR3 nucleotides read TGCGCCAGCAGCCGCAGACAGAGCAACACCGGGGAGCTGTTTTTT. Protein sequence: CASSRRQSNTGELFF.